These 25 T cell receptor beta chains were sequenced from one sample in a study of cytomegalovirus exposure and HLA in healthy donors. The PCR had 60 Vbeta and 13 Jbeta primers. Measured with immunoSEQ multiplex PCR; TCRdb has only the in-frame clones, and not every one. The data show around 170,000 clones, more than 70% seen once. Sequencing input: PBMCs. The receptors were sampled from a girl between 5 and 17 years old in good health and CMV-seronegative.

In this sample, this clone turned up a few times. This chain uses TRBV6-5 with TRBJ2-1; weak D call: TRBD2 (7 bases). The CDR3 totals 16 residues. V lost 0 bases and J lost 2, with 11 bases in between. Germline CDR1 reads MNHEY; CDR2 reads SVGAGI. DNA for the CDR3: TGTGCCAGCAGTTACTCGGGCGGGGGCGCCTACAATGAGCAGTTCTTC. Amino acids: CASSYSGGGAYNEQFF.

The chain has TRBV5-6 and TRBJ1-3; no clear D. V was shortened by 5 bases and J by 12 bases, with 18 bases between the two germline ends. The CDR3 is 13 residues long. The V gene's germline CDR1 is SGHDT and CDR2 YYEEEE. The CDR3 region has the DNA TGTGCCAGCAGTGAGAAAGTCACAGAAAACATATATTTT. Protein sequence: CASSEKVTENIYF.

The chain recombines TRBV6-1 with TRBJ1-5; 7 bases map to TRBD1. This CDR3 contains 13 residues. Germline CDR1 and CDR2: MNHNS and SASEGT. The ends lost 5 bases at V and 5 bases at J; junction bases unmatched: 3. The CDR3 DNA reads as TGTGCCAGCAGTCCCCAGGGGGATCAGCCCCAGCATTTT. It encodes CASSPQGDQPQHF.

The chain is built from TRBV6-6 and TRBJ1-2; the D gene is possibly TRBD1 (6 bases). The CDR3 runs to 12 residues. Germline lookup yields CDR1 MNHNY and CDR2 SVGAGI (reference sequence). The V and J ends lost 5 bases and 12 bases respectively, with 16 bases between them. CDR3 sequence reads: CASSLGGHLNTF. In DNA, the CDR3 is TGTGCCAGCAGTCTAGGGGGACACTTAAACACCTTC.

The V gene is TRBV2, the J gene TRBJ1-3, with D unclear. The germline V and J ends were trimmed by 1 base and 0 bases, with 10 bases remaining between them. Germline V lookup: CDR1 SNHLY, CDR2 FYNNEI. CDR3 size: 16 residues. The CDR3: CASSEVMRFSGNTIYF. As DNA, the CDR3 is TGTGCCAGCAGTGAAGTCATGAGATTCTCTGGAAACACCATATATTTT.

The gene calls are TRBV29-1 and TRBJ1-2; a weak D match, TRBD1 (5 bases). The CDR3 is made up of 12 amino acids. V dropped 5 bases and J dropped 2 bases, with 9 bases sitting between them. Germline V lookup: CDR1 SQVTM, CDR2 ANQGSEA. The CDR3 DNA sequence: TGCAGCGTTCCGACAGCCAACTATGGCTACACCTTC. Translating it yields CSVPTANYGYTF.

This sequence joins TRBV27 and TRBJ2-7, with D maybe TRBD2 (6 bases). Germline V gene sequence: CDR1 MNHEY, CDR2 SMNVEV (reference sequence). This CDR3 region has 18 residues. V lost 6 bases, J lost 2 bases, and 26 bases lay in between. CDR3 residues: CASSLDPEEWEDPYEQYF. Here the CDR3 DNA reads TGTGCCAGCAGCCTGGACCCGGAAGAATGGGAGGACCCCTACGAGCAGTACTTC.

The V and J genes are TRBV2 and TRBJ1-6; 9 bases agree with TRBD1. Germline V CDR1 and CDR2: SNHLY, FYNNEI. Germline trimming cut 6 bases from V and 8 bases from J; bases unmatched to any gene: 5. The CDR3 is made up of 14 amino acids. CDR3 in DNA: TGTGCCAGCAGCGCCGGGACAGGGTATTCACCCCTCCACTTT. Translating gives CASSAGTGYSPLHF.

The rearrangement links TRBV15 to TRBJ1-4; maybe TRBD1 (5 bases). The V end was cut by 0 bases, the J end by 4 bases, with 12 bases between. The CDR3 covers 16 residues. CDR1 is LNHNV, CDR2 YYDKDF, per germline (reference sequence). The CDR3 spells CATSRESTGNNEKLFF. DNA of the CDR3: TGTGCCACCAGCAGAGAATCCACAGGCAATAATGAAAAACTGTTTTTT.

The chain carries TRBV7-6 and TRBJ2-7; no firm D call. The germline CDR1 and CDR2 sequences are SGHVS and FNYEAQ. Trimming cost V 2 bases and J 0 bases, with 17 bases left between them. CDR3 length equals 17 residues. CDR3 DNA sequence: TGTGCCAGCAGCTTATCTCCCCGTTTGATGAGCTCCTACGAGCAGTACTTC. Translation: CASSLSPRLMSSYEQYF.

This chain joins TRBV27 and TRBJ1-2, with D perhaps matching TRBD1 (5 bases). Looked up from germline, CDR1 is MNHEY and CDR2 is SMNVEV (reference sequence). Trimming pared 5 bases from V and 8 bases from J, leaving 21 bases between. The CDR3 spans 15 residues. This CDR3 reads CASSAVTAGRKGYTF. Here the CDR3 DNA reads TGTGCCAGCAGTGCGGTCACCGCGGGGCGCAAAGGCTACACCTTC.

The J gene is TRBJ2-7, the V gene TRBV10-1, with 11 bases that match TRBD1. CDR1 is WNHNN, CDR2 SYGVQD, per germline (reference sequence). The CDR3 length is 15 residues. The junction had 2 bases not matched to a gene; V was cut back by 4 bases and J by 0 bases. The DNA of the CDR3 is TGCGCCAGCAGTGCCGGGACAGGGGGCTCCTACGAGCAGTACTTC. Translation: CASSAGTGGSYEQYF.

The rearrangement uses TRBV28 and TRBJ1-2; a weak D match, TRBD1 (6 bases). Trimming pared 5 bases from V and 2 bases from J, leaving 12 bases between. This CDR3 comprises 14 residues. The germline V gene encodes CDR1 MDHEN and CDR2 SYDVKM. CDR3 sequence: CASSRTGPNYGYTF. CDR3 DNA sequence: TGTGCCAGCAGTCGCACAGGGCCAAACTATGGCTACACCTTC.

The rearrangement links TRBV6-1 to TRBJ1-2; D is uncertain. The CDR3 sequence is 13 residues long. Germline values: CDR1 MNHNS, CDR2 SASEGT. Trimming shortened V by 6 bases and J by 2 bases, and 10 bases separated the two germline ends. The CDR3 here is CASSATENYGYTF. The CDR3 bases are TGTGCCAGCAGCGCCACAGAAAACTATGGCTACACCTTC.

This clone was picked up one time. This chain uses TRBV2 with TRBJ1-6; D gene ambiguous. The CDR3 totals 16 residues. The V and J ends lost 1 base and 4 bases respectively, with 11 bases between them. Per the germline V gene, CDR1 is SNHLY and CDR2 is FYNNEI. The CDR3 loop is CASSEGSGFYNSPLHF. Written as DNA, the CDR3 is TGTGCCAGCAGTGAAGGGAGCGGGTTTTATAATTCACCCCTCCACTTT. The variable domain in full, with the rest retrieved from reference TRBV2 and TRBJ1-6, is EPEVTQTPSHQVTQMGQEVILRCVPISNHLYFYWYRQILGQKVEFLVSFYNNEISEKSEIFDDQFSVERPDGSNFTLKIRSTKLEDSAMYFCASSEGSGFYNSPLHFGNGTRLTVT.

This chain uses TRBV7-3 with TRBJ2-1; the match to TRBD2 covers 15 bases. Germline V gene sequence: CDR1 SGHTA, CDR2 FQGTGA. After removal of 3 bases from V and 0 bases from J, the junction contained 6 bases not matched to a gene. The CDR3 totals 19 residues. CDR3 DNA sequence: TGTGCCAGCAGCTTCGGGACTAGCGGGGGGTCGAGCTCCTACAATGAGCAGTTCTTC. Translation: CASSFGTSGGSSSYNEQFF.

The rearrangement links TRBV19 to TRBJ1-1; D not certain. Trimming took off 3 bases at V and 7 bases at J, with 12 bases between the two ends. Germline V lookup: CDR1 LNHDA, CDR2 SQIVND (reference sequence). The CDR3 has 13 residues. CDR3 nucleotides: TGTGCCAGTAGTATGGGCCGCTTCTTTGAAGCTTTCTTT. Its translation is CASSMGRFFEAFF.

V usage is TRBV19 and J usage is TRBJ1-1, with a tentative D call TRBD1 (5 bases). Germline V lookup: CDR1 LNHDA, CDR2 SQIVND (reference sequence). The CDR3 totals 15 residues. V lost 1 base and J lost 2, with 11 bases in between. The CDR3 nucleotides are TGTGCCAGTAGTATAGCTTCACAGGTAAACACTGAAGCTTTCTTT. This encodes CASSIASQVNTEAFF.

This chain connects TRBV19 to TRBJ1-6; D is perhaps TRBD1 (6 bases). V lost 4 bases and J lost 10, with 14 bases in between. CDR3 length: 14 residues. From germline, CDR1 is LNHDA and CDR2 SQIVND (reference sequence). CDR3 sequence: CASSTPGGRSPLHF. The CDR3 nucleotides read TGTGCCAGTAGTACCCCTGGGGGCCGCTCACCCCTCCACTTT.

The rearrangement links TRBV27 to TRBJ1-2; TRBD1 is a possible D gene (6 bases). The V and J ends lost 4 bases and 4 bases respectively, with 10 bases between them. CDR1 MNHEY and CDR2 SMNVEV come from the germline V gene (reference sequence). This CDR3 is built from 13 residues. In nucleotides, the CDR3 is TGTGCCAGCAGTTCTCAGGGGACCTATGGCTACACCTTC. As protein: CASSSQGTYGYTF.

The chain employs TRBV6-1 and TRBJ1-2; no clear D. V lost 9 bases to trimming and J lost 9 bases, with 11 bases between them. The CDR3 sequence is 10 residues long. The germline V gene encodes CDR1 MNHNS and CDR2 SASEGT. The CDR3 sequence is CASQKRSYTF. In DNA, the CDR3 is TGTGCCAGTCAAAAGAGGAGCTACACCTTC.

In this sample, this clone turned up once. The V gene is TRBV12-5, the J gene TRBJ1-3; D is undetermined. Looked up from germline, CDR1 is LGHNT and CDR2 is FRNRAP. This CDR3 spans 12 amino acids. V was shortened by 7 bases and J by 8 bases, with 12 bases between the two germline ends. The CDR3 region is CASVSPLDTIYF. The CDR3 DNA reads as TGTGCTAGTGTCTCCCCTCTAGACACCATATATTTT.

This clone appeared a few times. This chain uses TRBV5-4 with TRBJ2-3; 12 bases line up with TRBD2. CDR1 SGHNT and CDR2 YYREEE come from the germline V gene (reference sequence). The length of the CDR3 is 16 residues. V lost 2 bases to trimming and J lost 2 bases; unmatched junction nucleotides: 3. CDR3 sequence reads: CASSFPSGGDTDTQYF. The DNA for the CDR3 is TGTGCCAGCAGCTTCCCTAGCGGGGGGGACACAGATACGCAGTATTTT. The entire variable domain, with the rest obtained from reference TRBV5-4 and TRBJ2-3, is as follows: ETGVTQSPTHLIKTRGQQVTLRCSSQSGHNTVSWYQQALGQGPQFIFQYYREEENGRGNFPPRFSGLQFPNYSSELNVNALELDDSALYLCASSFPSGGDTDTQYFGPGTRLTVL.

The V and J genes are TRBV5-5 and TRBJ1-2; 7 nucleotides agree with TRBD1. CDR3 length: 17 amino acids. The germline V gene encodes CDR1 SGHKS and CDR2 YYEKEE (reference sequence). V lost 4 bases and J lost 2; bases outside the gene matches: 14. CDR3 protein: CASSPSQGGSPNYGYTF. In nucleotides, the CDR3 is TGTGCCAGCAGCCCCAGTCAGGGGGGAAGTCCGAACTATGGCTACACCTTC.

This chain joins TRBV13 and TRBJ2-1, with D possibly matching TRBD1 (7 bases). The V gene's germline CDR1 is PRHDT and CDR2 FYEKMQ (reference sequence). V lost 7 bases and J lost 4, with 20 bases in between. The CDR3 length is 16 residues. CDR3: CASTKGASAGYNEQFF. The DNA of the CDR3 is TGTGCCAGCACCAAGGGGGCTAGCGCCGGGTACAATGAGCAGTTCTTC.